This T cell receptor (beta chain) was found in a study of graft-versus-host responses after intestinal transplantation. Whole-study context: For 2 to 4 years after anti-thymocyte globulin induction, all recipients took tacrolimus and steroids.

Study results and caveats: There was an association between peak levels of circulating GvH clones and early post-transplant HvG declines. Across patients carrying graft-donor T cell macrochimerism, allografts held high graft-versus-host to host-versus-graft clonal ratios.

CD3+CD4+ and CD3+CD8+ responders that were proliferating and CFSE-low were sorted post-reaction. Assay used: immunoSEQ multiplex PCR; TCRdb lists only in-frame clones, some missing. The profile shows approximately 3,000 clones, roughly 30% of them singletons. The CDR3 sequence is 15 residues long. J lost 9 bases, V lost 6 bases, and 10 bases had no gene match. Germline CDR1 reads MNHNS; CDR2 reads SASEGT. The sample was alloreactive CD4+ T cells from a mixed lymphocyte reaction culture, taken before transplantation. As for subset: CFSE-low proliferating T cells sorted from approximately 6-day pre-transplant mixed lymphocyte reaction (GvH or HvG direction). This chain links TRBV6-1 with TRBJ2-1; 11 bases match TRBD2. The receptor was derived from a human patient who was an organ donor for intestinal transplantation. CDR3 sequence: CASSPRLAGLGEQFF. The DNA of the CDR3 is TGTGCCAGCAGCCCCAGACTAGCGGGGCTCGGTGAGCAGTTCTTC.